These 14 T cell receptor beta chains were all obtained from the same sample, sequenced in a study of blood T cells in healthy people across ages. For the second PCR, which ran for about 6 to 11 cycles, a sample-barcoded 5' primer and a J-beta primer mix were used. TCRdb re-called the 5' RACE reads with MiXCR, one entry per CDR3 protein. Here the sample spans about 2 million distinct CDR3 sequences, less than 50% being singletons. Input material: blood. These receptors came from a woman between 40 and 55 years old in good health.

The rearrangement uses TRBV20-1 and TRBJ1-2, with D unresolved. The germline V gene has CDR1 DFQATT and CDR2 SNEGSKA (reference sequence). The germline V and J ends were trimmed by 3 bases and 4 bases, with 6 bases remaining between them. The CDR3 loop spans 11 amino acids. The CDR3 DNA sequence: TGCAGTGCTAGCGGTCTCTATGGCTACACCTTC. The encoded protein is CSASGLYGYTF.

This clonotype was observed a handful of times. The chain has TRBV5-1 and TRBJ2-1; 7 bases fit TRBD2. CDR1 and CDR2 from the germline V gene are SGHRS and YFSETQ. There are 14 residues in the CDR3. The ends lost 1 base at V and 6 bases at J; junction bases unmatched: 4. CDR3 sequence (DNA): TGCGCCAGCAGCTTGAACCTAGCGGCCAATGAGCAGTTCTTC. Translation: CASSLNLAANEQFF.

The rearrangement joins TRBV10-3 to TRBJ2-4, with D possibly being TRBD1 (5 bases). The J call could be wrong; TRBJ2-7 is a better fit for the DNA end. Germline lookup yields CDR1 ENHRY and CDR2 SYGVKD. The CDR3 contains 16 residues. In nucleotides, the CDR3 is TGTGCCATCGTGTCAATTGTCCAGGGCCAAAGCTACGAGCAGTACTTC. Its protein is CAIVSIVQGQSYEQYF.

The V gene is TRBV18, the J gene TRBJ2-7; D tentatively fits TRBD1 or TRBD2 (5 bases each). The end of the DNA fits TRBJ2-5 better, so the J call may be wrong. The CDR3 covers 15 residues. Germline loops: CDR1 KGHSH, CDR2 LQKENI. The CDR3 spells CASSPPGTPKETQYF. For the CDR3, the DNA is TGTGCCAGCTCACCTCCGGGGACCCCAAAAGAGACCCAGTACTTC.

The genes are TRBV21-1 and TRBJ2-1; the table's D call TRBD1 went unverified against the DNA. TRBV21-1 corresponds to a pseudogene. The CDR3 is 16 amino acids. This chain's CDR3 is CASSKVGSQGLNEQFF. The CDR3 nucleotides are TGTGCCAGCAGCAAAGTAGGGAGCCAGGGGCTGAATGAGCAGTTCTTC.

This clonotype showed up just a few times. The J gene is TRBJ2-3, the V gene TRBV20-1; 15 nucleotides align to TRBD2. The CDR3 totals 17 residues. The germline V gene has CDR1 DFQATT and CDR2 SNEGSKA (reference sequence). The V segment lost 1 base and the J segment 4 bases; nucleotides outside the gene matches: 6. The CDR3 region is CSARGTSGGAGADTQYF. The CDR3 region has the DNA TGCAGTGCTAGAGGGACTAGCGGGGGGGCCGGAGCAGATACGCAGTATTTT.

This clonotype was counted between two and nine times. The genes are TRBV7-2 and TRBJ2-1; TRBD1 matches at 12 bases. The CDR3 consists of 16 residues. V lost 5 bases to trimming and J lost 15 bases; unmatched junction nucleotides: 17. Per the germline V gene, CDR1 is SGHTA and CDR2 is FQGNSA. The CDR3 coding sequence is TGTGCCAGCAGCGTACCACCGGGACAGGGGGCCCTTGACGTGTTCTTC. This translates into CASSVPPGQGALDVFF.

The chain uses TRBV11-1 and TRBJ2-1, with TRBD2 identical over 9 bases. V trimming: 5 bases; J trimming: 2 bases; junction bases outside the gene matches: 4. The germline CDR1 and CDR2 sequences are SGHAT and FQDESV (reference sequence). The CDR3 runs 15 residues. As DNA, the CDR3 is TGTGCCAGCAGCCACCTAGCGGGGCCCTACAATGAGCAGTTCTTC. Translated: CASSHLAGPYNEQFF.

In its sample, this clonotype was seen a few times. The chain employs TRBV29-1 and TRBJ2-3; possible D gene TRBD2, 5 bases. The germline V gene encodes CDR1 SQVTM and CDR2 ANQGSEA. The CDR3 length is 13 residues. Between the trimmed V and J ends, which lost 7 bases and 0 bases, there was a span of 11 bases. CDR3 loop: CSAEPGSTDTQYF. The DNA for the CDR3 is TGCAGCGCCGAACCGGGGAGCACAGATACGCAGTATTTT.

The CDR3 loop reads CASRPRELQGGGYTF. The CDR3 coding sequence is TGTGCCAGCCGCCCCCGGGAGCTCCAAGGCGGTGGCTACACCTTC. The gene calls are TRBV3-1 and TRBJ1-2; no reliable D call. The V gene lost 8 bases and the J gene lost 7 bases, with 23 bases spanning the gap. Germline-derived CDR1 and CDR2 are LGHDT and YNNKEL (reference sequence). The CDR3 is made up of 15 amino acids.

The chain recombines TRBV7-2 with TRBJ2-1; tentative D call: TRBD2 (6 bases). The CDR3 length is 14 residues. Deletions cut 3 bases from V and 9 bases from J, with 15 bases between. Germline V gene lookup returns CDR1 SGHTA and CDR2 FQGNSA. The CDR3 DNA sequence: TGTGCCAGCAGCTTTGGTCTAGCGAGCGGTGAGCAGTTCTTC. Encoded protein: CASSFGLASGEQFF.

This clonotype was seen a handful of times. The chain uses TRBV2 and TRBJ2-2; D not resolved. Germline V CDR1 and CDR2: SNHLY, FYNNEI. Trimming took 0 bases from V and 5 from J, leaving 7 bases between them. The CDR3 loop spans 14 amino acids. CDR3 sequence: CASSEAYTTGELFF. The CDR3 nucleotides are TGTGCCAGCAGTGAAGCTTACACTACCGGGGAGCTGTTTTTT.

This chain joins TRBV29-1 and TRBJ2-1; D is ambiguous. The CDR3 is 15 amino acids. Germline V gene sequence: CDR1 SQVTM, CDR2 ANQGSEA. V lost 4 bases and J 10 bases, leaving 23 bases between the germline ends. The CDR3 DNA sequence: TGCAGCGTTGTTCGGGCCGTAGGGATGCATCAGGAGCAGTTCTTC. Its protein product is CSVVRAVGMHQEQFF.

V and J are TRBV25-1 and TRBJ1-6, with D uncertain. Germline CDR1 is MGHDK and CDR2 is SYGVNS. V was clipped by 2 bases and J by 9 bases, with 14 bases between them. The CDR3 length is 15 residues. CDR3 coding DNA: TGTGCCAGCAGTGAAGGGTTGGGCATTAGTTCACCCCTCCACTTT. Protein sequence: CASSEGLGISSPLHF.